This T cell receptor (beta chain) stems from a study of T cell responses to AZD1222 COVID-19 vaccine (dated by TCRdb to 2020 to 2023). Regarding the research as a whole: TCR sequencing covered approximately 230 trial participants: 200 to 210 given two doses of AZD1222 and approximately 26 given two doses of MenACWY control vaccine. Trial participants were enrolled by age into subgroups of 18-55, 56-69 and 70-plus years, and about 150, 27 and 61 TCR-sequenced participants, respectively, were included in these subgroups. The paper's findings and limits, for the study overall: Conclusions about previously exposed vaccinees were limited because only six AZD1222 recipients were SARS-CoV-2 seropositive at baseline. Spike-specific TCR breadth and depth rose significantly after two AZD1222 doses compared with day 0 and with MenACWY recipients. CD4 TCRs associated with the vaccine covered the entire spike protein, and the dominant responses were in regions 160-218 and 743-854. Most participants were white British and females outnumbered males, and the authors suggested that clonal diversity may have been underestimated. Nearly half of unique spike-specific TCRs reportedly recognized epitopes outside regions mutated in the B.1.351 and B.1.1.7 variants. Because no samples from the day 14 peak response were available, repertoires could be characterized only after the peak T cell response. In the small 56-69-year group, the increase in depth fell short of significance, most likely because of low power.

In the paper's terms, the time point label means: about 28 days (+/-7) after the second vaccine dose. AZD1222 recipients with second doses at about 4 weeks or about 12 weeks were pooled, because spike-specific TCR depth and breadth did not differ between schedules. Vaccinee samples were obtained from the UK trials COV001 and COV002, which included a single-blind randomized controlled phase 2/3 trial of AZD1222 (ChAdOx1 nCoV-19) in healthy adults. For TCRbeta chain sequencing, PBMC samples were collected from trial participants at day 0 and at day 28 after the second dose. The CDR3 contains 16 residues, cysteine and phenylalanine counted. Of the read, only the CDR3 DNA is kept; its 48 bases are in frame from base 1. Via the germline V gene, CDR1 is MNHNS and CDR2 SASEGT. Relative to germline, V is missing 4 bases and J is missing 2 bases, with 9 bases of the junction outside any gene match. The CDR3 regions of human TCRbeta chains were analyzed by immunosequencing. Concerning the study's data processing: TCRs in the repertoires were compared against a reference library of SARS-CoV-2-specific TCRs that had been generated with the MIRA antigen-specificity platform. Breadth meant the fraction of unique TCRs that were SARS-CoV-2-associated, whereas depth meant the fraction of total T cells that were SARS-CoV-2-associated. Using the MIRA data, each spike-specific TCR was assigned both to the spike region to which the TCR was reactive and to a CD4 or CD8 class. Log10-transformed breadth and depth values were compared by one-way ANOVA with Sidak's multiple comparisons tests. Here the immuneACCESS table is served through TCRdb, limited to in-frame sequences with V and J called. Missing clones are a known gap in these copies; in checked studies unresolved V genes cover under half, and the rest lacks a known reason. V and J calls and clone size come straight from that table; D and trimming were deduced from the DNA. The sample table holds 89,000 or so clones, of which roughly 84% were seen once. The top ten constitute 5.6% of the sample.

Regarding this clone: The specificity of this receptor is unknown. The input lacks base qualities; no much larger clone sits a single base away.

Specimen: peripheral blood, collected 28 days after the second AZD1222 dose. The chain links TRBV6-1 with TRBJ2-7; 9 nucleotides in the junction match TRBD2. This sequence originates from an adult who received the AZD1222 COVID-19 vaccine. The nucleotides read TGTGCCAGCAGTGCCCTAGGGGCGGGAGGGCCCTACGAGCAGTACTTC. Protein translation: CASSALGAGGPYEQYF.